A single sample is the source of the 10 T cell receptor beta chains below, sequenced in a study of response to subunit inactivated influenza vaccine. TCRdb itself ran the RT-PCR reads through MiXCR, one entry per CDR3 protein. The data hold some 600,000 distinct CDR3 sequences, with about 14% observed a single time. This specimen was PBMCs from blood, taken less than 15 days before vaccination. Every receptor here comes from a middle-aged man who received an inactivated influenza vaccine.

The rearrangement links TRBV11-2 to TRBJ2-7; maybe TRBD1 (5 bases). Germline lookup yields CDR1 SGHAT and CDR2 FQNNGV. This CDR3 contains 16 residues. Trimming cost V 5 bases and J 3 bases, with 20 bases left between them. The CDR3 sequence is CASSQRRTWGIYEQYF. The CDR3 coding sequence is TGTGCCAGCAGCCAACGAAGGACATGGGGAATCTACGAGCAGTACTTC. Combining the CDR3 with reference TRBV11-2 and TRBJ2-7 gives the whole variable domain EAGVAQSPRYKIIEKRQSVAFWCNPISGHATLYWYQQILGQGPKLLIQFQNNGVVDDSQLPKDRFSAERLKGVDSTLKIQPAKLEDSAVYLCASSQRRTWGIYEQYFGPGTRLTVT.

This clonotype was counted a few times. The rearrangement links TRBV3-1 to TRBJ2-5; D is unresolved. V was shortened by 5 bases and J by 1 base, with 17 bases between the two germline ends. The CDR3 has 16 amino acids. Per the germline V gene, CDR1 is LGHDT and CDR2 is YNNKEL (reference sequence). The CDR3 is CASSFTIQSGQETQYF. Here the CDR3 DNA reads TGTGCCAGCAGCTTTACAATCCAGTCGGGCCAAGAGACCCAGTACTTC.

In its sample, this clonotype was seen a few times. The chain is built from TRBV6-1 and TRBJ2-3, with D perhaps being TRBD1 or TRBD2 (6 bases each). CDR1 MNHNS and CDR2 SASEGT come from the germline V gene. V dropped 3 bases and J dropped 5 bases, with 12 bases sitting between them. There are 14 residues in the CDR3. CDR3 region: CASSDRGGGDTQYF. As DNA, the CDR3 is TGTGCCAGCAGTGACAGGGGAGGCGGAGATACGCAGTATTTT.

This chain connects TRBV3-1 to TRBJ1-1; 7 bases align to TRBD1. V lost 6 bases, J lost 7 bases, and 8 bases stayed unmatched. CDR3 length equals 13 residues. CDR1 and CDR2 from the germline V gene are LGHDT and YNNKEL (reference sequence). CDR3 in amino acids: CASSADRAHEAFF. In nucleotides, the CDR3 is TGTGCCAGCAGTGCCGACAGGGCCCATGAAGCTTTCTTT.

This clonotype was seen a few times. The rearrangement links TRBV3-1 to TRBJ2-5, with D maybe TRBD2 (6 bases). There are 18 residues in the CDR3. Germline V gene lookup returns CDR1 LGHDT and CDR2 YNNKEL (reference sequence). V dropped 3 bases and J dropped 5 bases, with 25 bases sitting between them. This chain's CDR3 is CASSQRILAATPGETQYF. The CDR3 bases are TGTGCCAGCAGCCAGAGGATCTTAGCGGCAACCCCGGGGGAGACCCAGTACTTC.

This clonotype was recorded many times. The chain has TRBV28 and TRBJ2-1, with D uncertain. V lost 8 bases, J lost 2 bases, and 4 bases lay in between. The CDR3 is 11 residues long. The germline V gene encodes CDR1 MDHEN and CDR2 SYDVKM. The CDR3 sequence: CASEAYNEQFF. The CDR3 DNA is TGTGCCAGCGAAGCCTACAATGAGCAGTTCTTC.

The chain uses TRBV2 and TRBJ2-5, with D possibly being TRBD1 (6 bases). Per germline, CDR1 SNHLY and CDR2 FYNNEI. This CDR3 spans 13 amino acids. Trimming took off 7 bases at V and 6 bases at J, with 15 bases between the two ends. CDR3 sequence (DNA): TGTGCCAGCATGGGTACAGGGACGCAGACCCAGTACTTC. It specifies CASMGTGTQTQYF. Variable domain in full (rest from reference TRBV2 and TRBJ2-5): EPEVTQTPSHQVTQMGQEVILRCVPISNHLYFYWYRQILGQKVEFLVSFYNNEISEKSEIFDDQFSVERPDGSNFTLKIRSTKLEDSAMYFCASMGTGTQTQYFGPGTRLLVL.

V is TRBV29-1 and J is TRBJ2-5; possible D gene TRBD2, 7 bases. The CDR3 runs 13 residues. The V end lost 4 bases, the J end lost 4 bases, and 13 bases lay between the germline ends. Germline-derived CDR1 and CDR2 are SQVTM and ANQGSEA. CDR3 nucleotides: TGCAGCGTTGGTCCAGGGGAGGGAGAGACCCAGTACTTC. It specifies CSVGPGEGETQYF.

The J gene is TRBJ1-4, the V gene TRBV4-3, with D perhaps matching TRBD1 (5 bases). This CDR3 comprises 17 residues. Trimming pared 0 bases from V and 6 bases from J, leaving 17 bases between. Germline assignment: CDR1 LGHNA and CDR2 YSLEER. The chain's CDR3 is CASSQEGSGKGDEKLFF. The CDR3 nucleotides read TGCGCCAGCAGCCAAGAAGGTTCCGGGAAAGGGGATGAAAAACTGTTTTTT.

V and J are TRBV20-1 and TRBJ2-3; D not certain. Trimming removed 0 bases at V and 2 bases at J, with 12 bases between. CDR1 is DFQATT, CDR2 SNEGSKA, per germline (reference sequence). The CDR3 extends over 15 amino acids. This CDR3 is CSARDRVLSTDTQYF. CDR3 DNA sequence: TGCAGTGCTAGAGATCGGGTCTTATCCACAGATACGCAGTATTTT.